This TCR beta chain was sequenced in a study of beta chain features in type 1 diabetes (dated by TCRdb to between 2017 and 2018). Regarding the complete study: Mean age, gender distribution, total cell number and subset yield were not different between patients and healthy donors. Across all samples, almost 110 million sorted cells were examined, and cell number per subset correlated strongly with RNA yield. The study compared TCRB repertoires of sorted circulating CD4+ T cell subsets between recently diagnosed type 1 diabetes patients and matched healthy donors. Regulatory and stem cell-like memory subsets were isolated from only 8 patients and roughly 8 healthy donors, whereas naive and central memory subsets came from all 30 or so donors. The full study reports these points: In all four CD4+ subsets, TCRB CDR3 length was moderately but significantly shorter in type 1 diabetes patients. Shorter templates might be favored by PCR, yet because patient and control samples were amplified and corrected together, any such skew would affect both groups equally. Naive, central memory and regulatory TCRB repertoires appeared to be more similar among patients than among healthy donors. Patients with type 1 diabetes made fewer insertions and deleted more nucleotides at VDJ recombination sites, implying thymic rearrangement abnormalities. Because cDNA rather than genomic DNA was sequenced, highly expressing activated cells could have been over-represented, although no difference in activation and CD3 levels was found between groups. Only small numbers of individuals were included in the HLA sub-analyses, which left unresolved whether HLA type had any influence on TCRB rearrangement.

This clone was counted many times. The specificity of this receptor is unknown. Per-base quality was not reported, and no clone a single base away is much larger than it. The entire isolated RNA was reverse transcribed using the High Capacity cDNA Reverse Transcription Kit, and thus expressed TCRB transcripts were sequenced. Deep immunoSEQ sequencing was applied to naive, central memory and regulatory T cell samples, giving an average of about 3.7 million total reads per sample. After sorted cells were lysed in RLT buffer, RNA was extracted with DNase-treated RNeasy Micro or Mini kits, with the choice depending on cell number. Each cell subset was processed separately to prevent cross-contamination, with patient and healthy donor samples processed together. Using the immunoSEQ multiplex PCR, TCRB sequences were amplified from cDNA into 87-bp fragments spanning the CDR3 region. Amplicons were sequenced on the Illumina HiSeq platform. The original pipeline was this. Synthetic template baselines were used to correct PCR bias computationally, reads within Hamming distance 2 were collapsed together, and singletons that could not be merged were discarded. By aligning reads against IMGT, V, D and J genes, CDR3 length, and insertions or deletions at six rearrangement sites were assigned. Within each subset, clonotype counts were normalized to sorted cell number, and only after that were true diversity and Gini coefficients computed with the tcR R package. Repertoire sharing was quantified using the overlap coefficient calculated on TCRB nucleotide sequences. The source is immuneACCESS, and TCRdb retained only in-frame sequences with V and J called. Part of the clones is not carried over; for the studies checked, unresolved V genes explain less than half of this, and the remainder is unexplained. V and J calls and clone size follow that table, whereas D and trimming were derived from the DNA. Counted in this sample were about 170,000 clones; approximately 7.8% of them appeared once. The top ten clonotypes cover approximately 0.87% of the sample.

Here V drops 6 bases and J drops 10 bases, and the junction holds 10 bases not matched to any gene. The germline V gene sets CDR1 to MDHEN and CDR2 to SYDVKM. The CDR3 covers 15 residues, taking in both the cysteine and the phenylalanine. Of the read, only the CDR3 DNA is kept; its 45 bases are in frame from base 1. Each donor gave one peripheral blood draw, roughly 0.12 L on average, collected into heparinised tubes. Using a panel that included CD45RO, CCR7, CD25, CD127, CD95 and CD27, naive, central memory, regulatory and stem cell-like memory CD4+ T cells were sorted on a BD FACSAria II. A purity above 95% was achieved for all sorted populations. Right away, PBMCs were isolated by Lymphoprep density gradient centrifugation and were stained directly, with no culture step. So that batch effects would be minimized, each experiment stained and sorted samples in pairs, pairing one healthy donor with one patient.

The source material was central memory CD4+ T cells from blood. The receptor was derived from a middle-aged woman with type 1 diabetes. The V and J genes are TRBV28 and TRBJ2-1; 12 bases in the middle match TRBD2. The CDR3 region has the sequence CASRATSGGGEEQFF. The sequenced DNA: TGTGCCAGCAGGGCGACTAGCGGGGGTGGGGAGGAGCAGTTCTTC.